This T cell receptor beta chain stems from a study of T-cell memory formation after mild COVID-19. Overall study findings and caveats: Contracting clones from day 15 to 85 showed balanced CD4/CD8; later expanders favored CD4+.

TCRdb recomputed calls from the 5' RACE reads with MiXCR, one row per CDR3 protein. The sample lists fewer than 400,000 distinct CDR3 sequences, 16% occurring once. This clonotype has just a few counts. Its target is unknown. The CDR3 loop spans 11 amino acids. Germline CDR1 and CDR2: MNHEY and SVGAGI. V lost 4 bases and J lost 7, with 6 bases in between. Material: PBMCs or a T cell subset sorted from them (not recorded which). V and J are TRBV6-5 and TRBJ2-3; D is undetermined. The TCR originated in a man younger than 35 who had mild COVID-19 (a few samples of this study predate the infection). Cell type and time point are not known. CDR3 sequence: CASSSGNTQYF. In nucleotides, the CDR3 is TGTGCCAGCAGTTCCGGTAATACGCAGTATTTT.